The source of this TCR beta chain is a study of CD8+CD57+ T cells in acquired aplastic anemia (dated by TCRdb to the late 2010s). At the level of the whole study: Extracted DNA from sorted CD4+ and CD8+ cells averaged approximately 3 ug, ranging from roughly 0.2 to 30 ug. CD8+CD57+ expansion was defined as a frequency above the mean frequency observed in healthy subjects. General findings and caveats noted by the study authors: No significant difference in CD8+ Simpson's diversity was found between patients and healthy controls (P=0.060). Around 30 CD8+ CDR3 sequences were shared between patients and controls but appeared highly expressed in patients and within their immunodominant clones.

This clonotype was counted at least ten times. Its antigen specificity is not known. Base-call qualities are not available, and no considerably larger clone is one nucleotide away. The patients picked for sequencing were ones in whom flow cytometry had shown an expansion of CD8+CD57+ cells. Severe acquired aplastic anemia was diagnosed in all patients according to International Study of Aplastic Anemia and Agranulocytosis and Camitta criteria. No therapy had been received by the patients at the time of blood sampling. TCR repertoires of sorted CD4+ and CD8+ blood T cells from severe aplastic anemia patients and healthy subjects were deep-sequenced in the study. In the USA, patient enrollment took place under clinicaltrials.gov protocols 00001620, 01623167, 00001397, 00071045, 00081523 and 00961064. Ficoll-Paque density gradient centrifugation was used to isolate peripheral blood mononuclear cells. Before DNA extraction, CD4+ and CD8+ T cells were sorted by FACS or by magnetic beads.

Its CDR3 holds 12 amino acids, cysteine through phenylalanine. Just the 36-base CDR3 DNA is kept, in frame starting at base 1. Based on the germline V gene, the CDR1 and CDR2 sequences are MNHNS and SASEGT. V is reduced by 3 bases and J by 8 bases, leaving a spacing of 7 bases between them. Genomic DNA served as template for TCR beta VDJ combination and CDR3 sequence profiling. An Illumina HiSeq 2000 was the platform used for TCR repertoire sequencing. For the original study's pipeline: TRBV/TRBJ rearrangement plots, CDR3 size and DJ length profiles, and Simpson's diversity index were used to evaluate the repertoires. Whichever DNA sequence was most abundant in the deep sequencing data was defined as the immunodominant clone. CDR3 amino acid sequences were checked for sharing across subjects and were also compared against the VDJdb database and published repertoires. The raw public data were reprocessed by TCRdb itself: fastp quality trimming at Q25, MiXCR clonotype calling, in-frame beta chains only. Every entry covers one CDR3 protein and lists the most common genes and DNA from its rows. TCRdb assigned the V and J calls; the authors' analysis was not used. For this sample there are under 250,000 distinct CDR3 sequences; around 43% appear just once. Clones ranked in the top ten supply about 8.3% of the sample.

The sequenced material came from sorted CD4+, CD8+, or CD8+CD57+ T cells (not recorded which) from PBMCs. The source of this sequence is a human donor with aplastic anemia. This chain joins TRBV6-1 to TRBJ1-4, with the D gene too uncertain to name. The DNA sequence follows: TGTGCCAGCAGTGATTCGGGGGAAAAACTGTTTTTT. This is translated as CASSDSGEKLFF.